This entry concerns a single T cell receptor beta chain. Its cognate antigen is unknown. The CDR3 length is 17 residues. The germline V gene has CDR1 ENHRY and CDR2 SYGVKD. Trimming cost V 0 bases and J 0 bases, with 12 bases left between them. MiXCR, applied by TCRdb to the reads, yields one record per CDR3 protein. Of about 740,000 distinct CDR3 sequences in the sample, about a third were seen once. These data are taken from a study of T cell repertoires in cytomegalovirus infection. Study results and caveats: Using cumulative public TCR beta family frequency, the authors identified those who carried CMV together with the relevant HLA.

This clonotype was obtained from a human donor in good health (CMV status not recorded). Some clones in this sample may be carry-over from other donors' samples. Sequenced input: PBMCs. J is TRBJ1-5 and V is TRBV10-3; no firm D call. CDR3 in DNA: TGTGCCATCAGTGAGTCTGGCCGAGGCAATAGCAATCAGCCCCAGCATTTT. Protein sequence: CAISESGRGNSNQPQHF.